This T cell receptor beta chain stems from a study of T cells after yellow fever vaccination. Study results and limitations: A faster peak, day 5 versus 15, was reached by the weaker secondary response.

This CDR3 spans 12 amino acids. Trimming left V 4 bases short and J 5 bases short, with 8 bases between. Looked up from germline, CDR1 is KGHSH and CDR2 is LQKENI. This clonotype was counted at least ten times. Its specificity is not known. By 5'RACE template switching, TCR cDNA was produced, with a universal primer site and UMIs added in the process. TCRdb re-called the 5' RACE reads through MiXCR, storing one row per CDR3 protein. The table records 550,000 or so distinct CDR3 sequences, over 15% of them present only once. The receptor was derived from a young man who received the YFV17D yellow fever vaccine. The genes are TRBV18 and TRBJ1-1; D remains unclear. This sample comprised PBMCs, obtained 15 days after the yellow fever booster vaccination. The CDR3 reads CASSLQITEAFF. CDR3 bases: TGTGCCAGCTCACTCCAGATAACTGAAGCTTTCTTT.